This TCR beta chain was obtained from a study of long-term antiretroviral therapy in people with HIV. Sequencing relied on immunoSEQ assay v3.0, run at survey level. Per-sample targets for sequencing were 40,000-50,000 T-cell genomes. Produced via immunoSEQ multiplex PCR; TCRdb's table is partial and in-frame only. The sample has around 18,000 clones; roughly 89% are singletons. Trimming at V came to 6 bases and at J to 4 bases, leaving 17 bases not matched to a gene. CDR1 and CDR2 (germline): MNHEY, SMNVEV (reference sequence). CDR3 length: 17 amino acids. Specimens retained about 1-10 million cryopreserved PBMC preceding DNA extraction.

The sample consisted of unsorted PBMCs, taken 3 years after starting antiretroviral therapy. The rearrangement uses TRBV27 and TRBJ1-2; the match to TRBD1 covers 7 bases. The TCR was taken from a man aged 50 or older with HIV. Here the CDR3 reads CASRPGQESRYRYGYTF. Here the CDR3 DNA reads TGTGCCAGCAGGCCCGGACAGGAGTCTCGGTACCGCTATGGCTACACCTTC.